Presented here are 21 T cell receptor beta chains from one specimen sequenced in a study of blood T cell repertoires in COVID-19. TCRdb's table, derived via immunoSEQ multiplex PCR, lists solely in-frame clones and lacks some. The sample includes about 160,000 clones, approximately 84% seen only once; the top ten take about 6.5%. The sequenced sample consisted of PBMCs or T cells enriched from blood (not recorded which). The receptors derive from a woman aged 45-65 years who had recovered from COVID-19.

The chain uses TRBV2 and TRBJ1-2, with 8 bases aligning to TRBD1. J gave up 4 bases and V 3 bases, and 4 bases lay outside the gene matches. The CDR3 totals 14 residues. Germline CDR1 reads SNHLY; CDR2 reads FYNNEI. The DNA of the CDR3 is TGTGCCAGCAGTGAGGCGACAGGGGTCTATGGCTACACCTTC. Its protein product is CASSEATGVYGYTF.

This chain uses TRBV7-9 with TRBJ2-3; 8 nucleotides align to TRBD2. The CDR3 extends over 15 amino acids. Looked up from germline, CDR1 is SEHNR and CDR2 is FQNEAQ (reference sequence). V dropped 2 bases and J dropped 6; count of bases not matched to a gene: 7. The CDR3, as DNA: TGTGCCAGCAGCTTAACTGCGGGAGGACTGGATACGCAGTATTTT. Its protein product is CASSLTAGGLDTQYF.

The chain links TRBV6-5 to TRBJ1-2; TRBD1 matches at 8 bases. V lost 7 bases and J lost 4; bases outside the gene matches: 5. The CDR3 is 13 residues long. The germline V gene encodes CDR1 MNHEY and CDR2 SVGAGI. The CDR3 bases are TGTGCCAGCAATGTGGACAGGGCCTATGGCTACACCTTC. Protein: CASNVDRAYGYTF.

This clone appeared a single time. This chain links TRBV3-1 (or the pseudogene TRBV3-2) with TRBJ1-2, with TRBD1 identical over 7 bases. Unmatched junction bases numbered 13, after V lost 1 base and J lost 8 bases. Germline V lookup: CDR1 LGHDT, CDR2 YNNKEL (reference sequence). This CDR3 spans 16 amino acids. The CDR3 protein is CASSQGQGGTRNGYTF. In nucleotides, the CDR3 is TGTGCCAGCAGCCAAGGGCAGGGGGGAACTAGGAACGGCTACACCTTC.

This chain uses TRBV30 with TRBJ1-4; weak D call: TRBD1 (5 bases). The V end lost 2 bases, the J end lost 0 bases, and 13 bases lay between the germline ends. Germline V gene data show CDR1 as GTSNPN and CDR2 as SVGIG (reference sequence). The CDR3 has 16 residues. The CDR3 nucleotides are TGTGCCTGGAGTTCAGGGAAAGGAGCAACTAATGAAAAACTGTTTTTT. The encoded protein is CAWSSGKGATNEKLFF. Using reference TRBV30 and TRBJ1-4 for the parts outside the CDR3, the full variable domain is SQTIHQWPATLVQPVGSPLSLECTVEGTSNPNLYWYRQAAGRGLQLLFYSVGIGQISSEVPQNLSASRPQDRQFILSSKKLLLSDSGFYLCAWSSGKGATNEKLFFGSGTQLSVL.

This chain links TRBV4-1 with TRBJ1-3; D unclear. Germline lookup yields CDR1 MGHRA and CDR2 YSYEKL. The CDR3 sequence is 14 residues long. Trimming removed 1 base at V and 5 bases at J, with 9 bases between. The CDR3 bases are TGCGCCAGCAGCCAAGCTTTGGCAAGAAACACCATATATTTT. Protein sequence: CASSQALARNTIYF.

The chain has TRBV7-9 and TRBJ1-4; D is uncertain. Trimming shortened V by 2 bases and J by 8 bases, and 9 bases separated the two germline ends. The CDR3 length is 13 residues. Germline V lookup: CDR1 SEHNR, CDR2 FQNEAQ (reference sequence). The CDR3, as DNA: TGTGCCAGCAGCTTACTCTCGGGGGAAAAACTGTTTTTT. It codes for CASSLLSGEKLFF.

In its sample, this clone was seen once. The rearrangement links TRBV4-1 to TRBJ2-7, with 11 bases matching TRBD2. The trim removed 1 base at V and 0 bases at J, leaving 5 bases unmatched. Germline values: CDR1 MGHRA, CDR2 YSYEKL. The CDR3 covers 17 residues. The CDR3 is CASSQGLAGTSSYEQYF. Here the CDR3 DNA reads TGCGCCAGCAGCCAAGGACTAGCGGGGACGAGCTCCTACGAGCAGTACTTC.

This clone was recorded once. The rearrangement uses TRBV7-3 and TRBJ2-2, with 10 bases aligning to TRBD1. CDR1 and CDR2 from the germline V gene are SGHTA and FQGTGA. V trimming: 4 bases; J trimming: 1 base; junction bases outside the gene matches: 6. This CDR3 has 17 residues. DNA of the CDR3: TGTGCCAGCAGCTCACCCGACAGGGGGCTGAACACCGGGGAGCTGTTTTTT. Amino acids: CASSSPDRGLNTGELFF.

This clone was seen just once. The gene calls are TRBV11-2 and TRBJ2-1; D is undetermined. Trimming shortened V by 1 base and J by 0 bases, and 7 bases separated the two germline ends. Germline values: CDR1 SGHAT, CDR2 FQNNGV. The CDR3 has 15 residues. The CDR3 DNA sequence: TGTGCCAGCAGCTTAGGCGGTGGCTCCTACAATGAGCAGTTCTTC. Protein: CASSLGGGSYNEQFF. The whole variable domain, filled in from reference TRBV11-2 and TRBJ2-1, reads EAGVAQSPRYKIIEKRQSVAFWCNPISGHATLYWYQQILGQGPKLLIQFQNNGVVDDSQLPKDRFSAERLKGVDSTLKIQPAKLEDSAVYLCASSLGGGSYNEQFFGPGTRLTVL.

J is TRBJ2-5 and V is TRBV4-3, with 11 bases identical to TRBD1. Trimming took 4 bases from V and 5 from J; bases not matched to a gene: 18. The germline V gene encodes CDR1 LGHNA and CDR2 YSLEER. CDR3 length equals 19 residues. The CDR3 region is CASSPLWTGGAEPGETQYF. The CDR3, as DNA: TGCGCCAGCAGCCCCCTCTGGACAGGGGGCGCCGAGCCTGGGGAGACCCAGTACTTC.

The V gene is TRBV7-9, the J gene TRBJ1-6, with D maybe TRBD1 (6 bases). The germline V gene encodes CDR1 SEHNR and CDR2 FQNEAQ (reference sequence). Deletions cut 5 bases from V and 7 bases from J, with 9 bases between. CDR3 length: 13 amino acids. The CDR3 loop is CASSTGQNSPLHF. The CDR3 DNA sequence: TGTGCCAGCAGCACAGGACAGAATTCACCCCTCCACTTT.

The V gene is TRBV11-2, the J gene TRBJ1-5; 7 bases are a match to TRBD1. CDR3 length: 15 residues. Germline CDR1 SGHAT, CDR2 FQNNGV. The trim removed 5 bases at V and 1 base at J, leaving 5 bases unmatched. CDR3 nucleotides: TGTGCCAGCAGCGCCCAGGGGGTAAGCAATCAGCCCCAGCATTTT. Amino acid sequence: CASSAQGVSNQPQHF.

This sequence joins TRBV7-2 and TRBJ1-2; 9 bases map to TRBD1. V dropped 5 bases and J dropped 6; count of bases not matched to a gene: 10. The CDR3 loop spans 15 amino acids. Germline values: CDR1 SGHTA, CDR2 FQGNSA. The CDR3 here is CASSDPDRGGNGYTF. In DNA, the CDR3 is TGTGCCAGCAGCGATCCAGACAGGGGGGGTAATGGCTACACCTTC.

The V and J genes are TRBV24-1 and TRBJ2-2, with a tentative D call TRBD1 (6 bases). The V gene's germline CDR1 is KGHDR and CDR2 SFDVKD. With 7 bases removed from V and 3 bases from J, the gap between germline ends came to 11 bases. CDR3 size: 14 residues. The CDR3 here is CATRPTGYTGELFF. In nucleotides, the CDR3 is TGTGCCACCAGACCGACAGGCTACACCGGGGAGCTGTTTTTT.

The chain's CDR3 is CASSQTGTGGIYGYTF. The DNA for the CDR3 is TGTGCCAGCAGCCAGACCGGGACAGGGGGCATCTATGGCTACACCTTC. The gene calls are TRBV13 and TRBJ1-2; 12 nucleotides line up with TRBD1. Germline lookup yields CDR1 PRHDT and CDR2 FYEKMQ (reference sequence). The CDR3 length is 16 residues. The J segment lost 4 bases and the V segment lost 5 bases, leaving 8 bases of the junction unmatched.

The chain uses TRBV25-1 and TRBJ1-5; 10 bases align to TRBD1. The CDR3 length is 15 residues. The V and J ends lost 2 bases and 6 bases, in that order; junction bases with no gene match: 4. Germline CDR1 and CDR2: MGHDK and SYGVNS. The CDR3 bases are TGTGCCAGCAGTGAAGGACAGGGGGAAGGTCAGCCCCAGCATTTT. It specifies CASSEGQGEGQPQHF.

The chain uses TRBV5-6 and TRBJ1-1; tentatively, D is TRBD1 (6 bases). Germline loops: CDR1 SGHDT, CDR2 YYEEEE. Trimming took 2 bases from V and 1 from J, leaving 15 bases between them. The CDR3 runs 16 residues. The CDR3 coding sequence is TGTGCCAGCAGCTTTCTCTCTAACAGGGCGAACACTGAAGCTTTCTTT. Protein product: CASSFLSNRANTEAFF.

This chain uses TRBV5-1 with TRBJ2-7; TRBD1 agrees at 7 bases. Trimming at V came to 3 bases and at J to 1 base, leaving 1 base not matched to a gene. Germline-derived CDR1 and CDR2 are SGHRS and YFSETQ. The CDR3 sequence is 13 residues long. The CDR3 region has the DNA TGCGCCAGCAGCTCGGGACAGTCCTACGAGCAGTACTTC. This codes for CASSSGQSYEQYF.

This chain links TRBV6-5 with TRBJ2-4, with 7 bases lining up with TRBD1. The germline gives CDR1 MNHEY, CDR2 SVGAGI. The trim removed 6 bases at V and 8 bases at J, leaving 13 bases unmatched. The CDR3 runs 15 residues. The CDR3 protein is CASRSTGAAGDIQYF. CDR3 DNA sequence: TGTGCCAGCAGGTCTACAGGGGCCGCTGGGGACATTCAGTACTTC.

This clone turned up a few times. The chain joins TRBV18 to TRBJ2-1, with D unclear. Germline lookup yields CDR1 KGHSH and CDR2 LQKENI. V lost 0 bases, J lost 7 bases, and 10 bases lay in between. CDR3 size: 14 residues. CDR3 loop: CASSPPPGRNEQFF. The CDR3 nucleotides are TGTGCCAGCTCACCACCGCCAGGCCGGAATGAGCAGTTCTTC.